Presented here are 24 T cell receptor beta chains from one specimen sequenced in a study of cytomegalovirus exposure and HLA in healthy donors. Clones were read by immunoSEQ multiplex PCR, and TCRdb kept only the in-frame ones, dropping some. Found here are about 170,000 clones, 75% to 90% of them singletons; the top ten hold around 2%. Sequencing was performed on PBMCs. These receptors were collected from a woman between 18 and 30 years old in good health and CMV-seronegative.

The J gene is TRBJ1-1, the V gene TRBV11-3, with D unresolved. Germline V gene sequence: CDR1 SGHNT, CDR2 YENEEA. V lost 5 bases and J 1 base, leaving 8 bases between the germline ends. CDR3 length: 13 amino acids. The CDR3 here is CASSPHQNTEAFF. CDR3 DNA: TGTGCCAGCAGCCCCCATCAGAACACTGAAGCTTTCTTT.

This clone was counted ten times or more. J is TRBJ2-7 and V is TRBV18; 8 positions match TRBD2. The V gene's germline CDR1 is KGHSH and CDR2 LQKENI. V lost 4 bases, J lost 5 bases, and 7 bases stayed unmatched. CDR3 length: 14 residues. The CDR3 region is CASSLRGDYHEQYF. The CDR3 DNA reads TGTGCCAGCTCACTGCGGGGGGACTACCACGAGCAGTACTTC.

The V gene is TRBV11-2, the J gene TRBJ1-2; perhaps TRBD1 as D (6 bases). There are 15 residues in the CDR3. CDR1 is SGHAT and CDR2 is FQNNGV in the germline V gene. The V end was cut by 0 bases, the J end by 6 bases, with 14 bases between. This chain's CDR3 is CASSLDQGRVDGYTF. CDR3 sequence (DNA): TGTGCCAGCAGCTTAGATCAGGGGAGGGTTGATGGCTACACCTTC.

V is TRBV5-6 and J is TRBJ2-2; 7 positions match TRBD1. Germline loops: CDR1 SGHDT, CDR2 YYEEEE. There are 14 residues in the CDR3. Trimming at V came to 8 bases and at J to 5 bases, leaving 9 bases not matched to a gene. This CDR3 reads CASPTNRGTGELFF. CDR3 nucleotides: TGTGCCAGTCCCACCAACAGGGGAACCGGGGAGCTGTTTTTT. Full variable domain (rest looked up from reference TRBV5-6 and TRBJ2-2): DAGVTQSPTHLIKTRGQQVTLRCSPKSGHDTVSWYQQALGQGPQFIFQYYEEEERQRGNFPDRFSGHQFPNYSSELNVNALLLGDSALYLCASPTNRGTGELFFGEGSRLTVL.

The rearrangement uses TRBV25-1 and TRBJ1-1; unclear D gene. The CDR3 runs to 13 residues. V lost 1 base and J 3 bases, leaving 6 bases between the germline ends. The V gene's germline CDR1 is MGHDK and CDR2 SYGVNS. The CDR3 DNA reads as TGTGCCAGCAGTGAATTCCCCTACACTGAAGCTTTCTTT. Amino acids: CASSEFPYTEAFF.

CDR3 sequence (DNA): TGTGCCAGCAGCTTTAACGGTGATACGCAGTATTTT. Protein sequence: CASSFNGDTQYF. The V and J genes are TRBV11-2 and TRBJ2-3; D unresolved. Germline CDR1 SGHAT, CDR2 FQNNGV. The CDR3 length is 12 residues. The V and J ends lost 3 bases and 6 bases respectively, with 7 bases between them.

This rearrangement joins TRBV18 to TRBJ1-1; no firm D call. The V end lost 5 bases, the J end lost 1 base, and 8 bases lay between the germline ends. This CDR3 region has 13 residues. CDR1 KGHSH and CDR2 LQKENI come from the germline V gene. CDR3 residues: CASSSPGNTEAFF. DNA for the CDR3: TGTGCCAGCTCATCCCCAGGGAACACTGAAGCTTTCTTT.

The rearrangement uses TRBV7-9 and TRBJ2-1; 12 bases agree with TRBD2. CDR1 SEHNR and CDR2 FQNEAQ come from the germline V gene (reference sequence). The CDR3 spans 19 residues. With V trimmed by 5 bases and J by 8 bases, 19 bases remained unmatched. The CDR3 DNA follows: TGTGCCAGCAGCCCGACCACATCTAGCGGGAGGGCCAGTTCCCATGAGCAGTTCTTC. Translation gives CASSPTTSSGRASSHEQFF.

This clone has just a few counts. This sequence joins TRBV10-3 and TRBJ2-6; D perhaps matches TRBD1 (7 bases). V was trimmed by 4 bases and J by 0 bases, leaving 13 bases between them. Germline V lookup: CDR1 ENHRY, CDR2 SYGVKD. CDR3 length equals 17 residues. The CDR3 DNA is TGTGCCATCAGTGGACAGGGAGGCTTCTCTGGGGCCAACGTCCTGACTTTC. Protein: CAISGQGGFSGANVLTF.

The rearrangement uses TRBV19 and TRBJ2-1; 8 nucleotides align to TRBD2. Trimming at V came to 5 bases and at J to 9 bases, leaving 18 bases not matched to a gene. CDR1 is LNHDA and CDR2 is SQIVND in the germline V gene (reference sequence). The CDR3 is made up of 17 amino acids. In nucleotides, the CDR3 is TGTGCCAGTAGTCAGCGTCTAGCGGGTGGTTTTGCGGGTGAGCAGTTCTTC. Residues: CASSQRLAGGFAGEQFF.

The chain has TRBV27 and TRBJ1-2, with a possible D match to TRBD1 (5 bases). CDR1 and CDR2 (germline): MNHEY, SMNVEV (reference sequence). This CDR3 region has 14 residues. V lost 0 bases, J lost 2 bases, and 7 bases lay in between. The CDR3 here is CASSLSRDNYGYTF. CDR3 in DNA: TGTGCCAGCAGTTTATCGCGGGACAACTATGGCTACACCTTC.

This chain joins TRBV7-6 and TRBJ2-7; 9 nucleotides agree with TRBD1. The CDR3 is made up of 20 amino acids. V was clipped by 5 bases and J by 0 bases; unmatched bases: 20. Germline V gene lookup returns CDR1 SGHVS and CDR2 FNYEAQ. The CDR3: CASSPSVGGQGFRSSYEQYF. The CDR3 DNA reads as TGTGCCAGCAGCCCCAGCGTCGGGGGACAGGGCTTTCGAAGCTCCTACGAGCAGTACTTC.

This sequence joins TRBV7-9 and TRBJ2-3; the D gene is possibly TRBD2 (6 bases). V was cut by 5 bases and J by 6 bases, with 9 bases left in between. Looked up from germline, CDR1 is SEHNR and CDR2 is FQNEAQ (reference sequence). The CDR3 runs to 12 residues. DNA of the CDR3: TGTGCCAGCAGCCTACTAGCTGATACGCAGTATTTT. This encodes CASSLLADTQYF.

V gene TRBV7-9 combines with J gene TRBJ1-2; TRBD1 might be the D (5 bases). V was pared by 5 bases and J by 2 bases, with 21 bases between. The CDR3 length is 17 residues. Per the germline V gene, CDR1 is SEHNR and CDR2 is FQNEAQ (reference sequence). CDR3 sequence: CASSRPFDMGPNYGYTF. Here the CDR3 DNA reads TGTGCCAGCAGCCGGCCGTTCGACATGGGGCCCAACTATGGCTACACCTTC. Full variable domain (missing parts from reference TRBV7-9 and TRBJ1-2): DTGVSQNPRHKITKRGQNVTFRCDPISEHNRLYWYRQTLGQGPEFLTYFQNEAQLEKSRLLSDRFSAERPKGSFSTLEIQRTEQGDSAMYLCASSRPFDMGPNYGYTFGSGTRLTVV.

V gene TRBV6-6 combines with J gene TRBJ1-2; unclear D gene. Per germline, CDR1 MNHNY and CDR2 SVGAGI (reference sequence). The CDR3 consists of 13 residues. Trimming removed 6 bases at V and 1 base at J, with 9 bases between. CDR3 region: CASRKGSNYGYTF. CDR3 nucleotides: TGTGCCAGCAGGAAAGGGAGTAACTATGGCTACACCTTC.

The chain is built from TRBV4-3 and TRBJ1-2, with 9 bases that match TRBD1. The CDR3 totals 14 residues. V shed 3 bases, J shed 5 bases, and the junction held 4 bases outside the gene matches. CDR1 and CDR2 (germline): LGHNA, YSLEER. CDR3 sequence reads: CASSHLTGGYGYTF. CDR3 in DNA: TGCGCCAGCAGCCATTTGACAGGGGGTTATGGCTACACCTTC.

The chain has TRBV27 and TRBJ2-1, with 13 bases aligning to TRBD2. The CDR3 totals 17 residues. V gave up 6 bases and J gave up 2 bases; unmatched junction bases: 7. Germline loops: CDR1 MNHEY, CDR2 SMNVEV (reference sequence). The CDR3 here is CASSSTSGRAPYNEQFF. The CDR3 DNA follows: TGTGCCAGCAGCTCAACTAGCGGGAGGGCCCCCTACAATGAGCAGTTCTTC.

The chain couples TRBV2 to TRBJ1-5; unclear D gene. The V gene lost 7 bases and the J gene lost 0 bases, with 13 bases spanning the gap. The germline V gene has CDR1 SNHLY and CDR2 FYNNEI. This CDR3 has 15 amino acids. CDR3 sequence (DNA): TGTGCCAGCAAGAGGGAGGGCCATAGCAATCAGCCCCAGCATTTT. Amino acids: CASKREGHSNQPQHF. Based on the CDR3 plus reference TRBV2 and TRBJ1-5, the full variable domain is EPEVTQTPSHQVTQMGQEVILRCVPISNHLYFYWYRQILGQKVEFLVSFYNNEISEKSEIFDDQFSVERPDGSNFTLKIRSTKLEDSAMYFCASKREGHSNQPQHFGDGTRLSIL.

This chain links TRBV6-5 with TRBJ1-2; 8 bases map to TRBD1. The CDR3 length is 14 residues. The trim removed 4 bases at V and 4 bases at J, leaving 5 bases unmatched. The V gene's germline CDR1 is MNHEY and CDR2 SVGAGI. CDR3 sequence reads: CASSSPDRGYGYTF. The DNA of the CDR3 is TGTGCCAGCAGTTCTCCCGACAGGGGCTATGGCTACACCTTC.

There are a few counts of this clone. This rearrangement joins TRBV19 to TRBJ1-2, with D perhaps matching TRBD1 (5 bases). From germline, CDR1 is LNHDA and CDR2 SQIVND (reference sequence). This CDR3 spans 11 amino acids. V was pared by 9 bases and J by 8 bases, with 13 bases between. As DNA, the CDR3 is TGTGCCAGGCCGGACACGGCCGGCTACACCTTC. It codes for CARPDTAGYTF.

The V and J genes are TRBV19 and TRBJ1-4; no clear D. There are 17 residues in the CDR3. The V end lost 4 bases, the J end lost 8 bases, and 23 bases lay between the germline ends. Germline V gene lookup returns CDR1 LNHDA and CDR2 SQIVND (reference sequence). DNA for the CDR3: TGTGCCAGTAGTACCACAGCCGATATAATCCGTCGCGAAAAACTGTTTTTT. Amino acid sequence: CASSTTADIIRREKLFF.

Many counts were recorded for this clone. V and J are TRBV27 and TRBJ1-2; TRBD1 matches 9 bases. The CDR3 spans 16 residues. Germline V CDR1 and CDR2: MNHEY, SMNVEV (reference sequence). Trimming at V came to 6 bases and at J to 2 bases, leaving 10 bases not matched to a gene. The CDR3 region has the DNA TGTGCCAGCAGGGGGACAGGGCGGACGGGGAACTATGGCTACACCTTC. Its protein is CASRGTGRTGNYGYTF.

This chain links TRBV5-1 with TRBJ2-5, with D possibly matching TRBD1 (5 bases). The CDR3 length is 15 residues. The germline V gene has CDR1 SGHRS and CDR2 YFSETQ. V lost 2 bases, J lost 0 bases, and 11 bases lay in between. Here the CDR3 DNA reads TGCGCCAGCAGCTTCTCCCCAGGGTACCAAGAGACCCAGTACTTC. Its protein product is CASSFSPGYQETQYF.

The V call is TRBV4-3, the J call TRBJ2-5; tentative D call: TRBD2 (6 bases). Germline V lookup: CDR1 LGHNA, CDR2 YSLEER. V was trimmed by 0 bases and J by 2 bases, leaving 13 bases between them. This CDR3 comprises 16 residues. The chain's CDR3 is CASSQDGGRPQETQYF. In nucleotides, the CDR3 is TGCGCCAGCAGCCAAGATGGAGGGCGACCTCAAGAGACCCAGTACTTC.